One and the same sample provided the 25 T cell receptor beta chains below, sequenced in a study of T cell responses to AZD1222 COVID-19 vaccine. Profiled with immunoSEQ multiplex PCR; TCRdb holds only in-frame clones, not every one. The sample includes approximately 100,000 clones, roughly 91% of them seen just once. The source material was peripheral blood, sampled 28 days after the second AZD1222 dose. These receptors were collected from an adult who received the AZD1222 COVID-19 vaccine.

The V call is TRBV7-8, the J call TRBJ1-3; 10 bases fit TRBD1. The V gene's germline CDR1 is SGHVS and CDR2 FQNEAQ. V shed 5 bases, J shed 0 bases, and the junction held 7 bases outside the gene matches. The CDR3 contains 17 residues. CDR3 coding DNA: TGTGCCAGCAGCCCTCGGACAGGGGGAAGCTCTGGAAACACCATATATTTT. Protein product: CASSPRTGGSSGNTIYF.

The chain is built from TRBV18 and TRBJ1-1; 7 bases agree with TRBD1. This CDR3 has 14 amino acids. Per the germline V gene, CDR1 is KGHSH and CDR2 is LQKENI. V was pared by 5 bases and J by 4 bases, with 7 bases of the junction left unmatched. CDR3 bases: TGTGCCAGCTCAGACAGGGATCGGGGCACTGAAGCTTTCTTT. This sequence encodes CASSDRDRGTEAFF.

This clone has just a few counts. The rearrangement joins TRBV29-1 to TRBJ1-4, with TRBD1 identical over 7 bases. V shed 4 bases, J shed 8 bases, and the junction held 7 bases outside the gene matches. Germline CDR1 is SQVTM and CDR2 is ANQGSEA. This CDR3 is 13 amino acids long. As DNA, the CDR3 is TGCAGCGTTGGGGACAGTGGAGAGGAAAAACTGTTTTTT. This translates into CSVGDSGEEKLFF.

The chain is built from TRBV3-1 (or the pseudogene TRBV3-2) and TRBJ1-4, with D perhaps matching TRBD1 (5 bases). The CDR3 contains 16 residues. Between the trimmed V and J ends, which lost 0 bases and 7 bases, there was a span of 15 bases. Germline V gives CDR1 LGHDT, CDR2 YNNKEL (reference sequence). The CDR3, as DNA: TGTGCCAGCAGCCAAGAGGGCCAAGGGGTTGCTGAAAAACTGTTTTTT. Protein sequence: CASSQEGQGVAEKLFF.

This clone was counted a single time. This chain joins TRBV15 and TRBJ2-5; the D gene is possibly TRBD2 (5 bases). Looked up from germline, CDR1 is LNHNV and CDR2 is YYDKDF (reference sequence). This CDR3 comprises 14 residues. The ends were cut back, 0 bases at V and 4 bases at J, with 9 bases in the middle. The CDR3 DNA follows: TGTGCCACCAGCAGAGATCGGGGTGGAGAGACCCAGTACTTC. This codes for CATSRDRGGETQYF. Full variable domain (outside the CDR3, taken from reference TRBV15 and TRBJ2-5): DAMVIQNPRYQVTQFGKPVTLSCSQTLNHNVMYWYQQKSSQAPKLLFHYYDKDFNNEADTPDNFQSRRPNTSFCFLDIRSPGLGDTAMYLCATSRDRGGETQYFGPGTRLLVL.

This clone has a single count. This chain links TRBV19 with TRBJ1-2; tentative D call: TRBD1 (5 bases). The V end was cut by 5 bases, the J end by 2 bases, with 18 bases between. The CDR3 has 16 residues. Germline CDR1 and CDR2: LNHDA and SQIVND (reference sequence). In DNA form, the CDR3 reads TGTGCCAGTAGTTCTCCCCACCAGGGAGTCAACTATGGCTACACCTTC. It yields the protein CASSSPHQGVNYGYTF.

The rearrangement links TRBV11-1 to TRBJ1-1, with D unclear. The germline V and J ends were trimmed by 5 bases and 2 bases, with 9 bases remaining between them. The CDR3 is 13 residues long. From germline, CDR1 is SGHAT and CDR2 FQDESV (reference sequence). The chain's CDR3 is CASSQVGNTEAFF. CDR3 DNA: TGTGCCAGCAGCCAAGTCGGAAACACTGAAGCTTTCTTT. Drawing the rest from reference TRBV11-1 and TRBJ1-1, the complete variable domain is EAEVAQSPRYKITEKSQAVAFWCDPISGHATLYWYRQILGQGPELLVQFQDESVVDDSQLPKDRFSAERLKGVDSTLKIQPAELGDSAMYLCASSQVGNTEAFFGQGTRLTVV.

The CDR3 region is CASSLRTGTENYGYTF. DNA of the CDR3: TGTGCCAGCAGCTTAAGGACCGGGACAGAAAACTATGGCTACACCTTC. The chain combines TRBV7-2 with TRBJ1-2; 7 positions match TRBD1. CDR3 size: 16 residues. V lost 2 bases, J lost 2 bases, and 8 bases stayed unmatched. Germline V lookup: CDR1 SGHTA, CDR2 FQGNSA.

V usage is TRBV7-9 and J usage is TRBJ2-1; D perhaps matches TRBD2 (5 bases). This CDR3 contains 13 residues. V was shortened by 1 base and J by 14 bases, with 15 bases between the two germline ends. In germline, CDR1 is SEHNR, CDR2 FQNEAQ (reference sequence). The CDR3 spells CASSLGEGQAEFF. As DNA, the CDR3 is TGTGCCAGCAGCTTAGGTGAGGGTCAGGCGGAGTTCTTC.

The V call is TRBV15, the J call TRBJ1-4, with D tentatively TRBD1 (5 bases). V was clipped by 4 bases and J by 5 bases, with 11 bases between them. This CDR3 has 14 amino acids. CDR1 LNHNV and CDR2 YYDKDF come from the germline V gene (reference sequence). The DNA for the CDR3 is TGTGCCACCAGCAAGAGTGGGGGGAATGAAAAACTGTTTTTT. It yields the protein CATSKSGGNEKLFF.

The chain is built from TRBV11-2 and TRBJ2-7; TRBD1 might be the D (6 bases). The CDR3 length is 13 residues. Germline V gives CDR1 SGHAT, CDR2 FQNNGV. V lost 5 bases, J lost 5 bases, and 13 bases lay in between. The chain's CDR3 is CASSLTGVNEQYF. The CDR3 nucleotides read TGTGCCAGCAGCCTGACAGGTGTTAACGAGCAGTACTTC.

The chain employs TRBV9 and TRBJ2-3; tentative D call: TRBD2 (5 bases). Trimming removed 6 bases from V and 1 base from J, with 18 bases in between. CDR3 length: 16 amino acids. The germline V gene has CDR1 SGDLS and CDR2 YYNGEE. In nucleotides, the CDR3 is TGTGCCAGCACCTCCGGGTCAATGGGAGGCACAGATACGCAGTATTTT. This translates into CASTSGSMGGTDTQYF.

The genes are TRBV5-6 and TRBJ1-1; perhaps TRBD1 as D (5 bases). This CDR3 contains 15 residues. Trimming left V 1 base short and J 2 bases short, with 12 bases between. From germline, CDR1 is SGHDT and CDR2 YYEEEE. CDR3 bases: TGTGCCAGCAGCTTGCGGTCTGGGGGAAACACTGAAGCTTTCTTT. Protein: CASSLRSGGNTEAFF. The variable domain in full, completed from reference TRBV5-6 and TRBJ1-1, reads DAGVTQSPTHLIKTRGQQVTLRCSPKSGHDTVSWYQQALGQGPQFIFQYYEEEERQRGNFPDRFSGHQFPNYSSELNVNALLLGDSALYLCASSLRSGGNTEAFFGQGTRLTVV.

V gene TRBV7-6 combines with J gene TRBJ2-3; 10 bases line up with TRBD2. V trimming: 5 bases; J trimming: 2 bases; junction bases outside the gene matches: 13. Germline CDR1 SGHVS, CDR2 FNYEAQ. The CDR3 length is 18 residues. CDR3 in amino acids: CASSKGLIAGGATDTQYF. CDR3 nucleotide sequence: TGTGCCAGCAGCAAAGGACTAATAGCGGGGGGAGCCACAGATACGCAGTATTTT.

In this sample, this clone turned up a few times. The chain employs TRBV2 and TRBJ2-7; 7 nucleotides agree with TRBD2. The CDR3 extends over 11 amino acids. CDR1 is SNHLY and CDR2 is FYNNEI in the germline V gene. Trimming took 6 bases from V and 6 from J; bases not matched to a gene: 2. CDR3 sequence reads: CASSREGEQYF. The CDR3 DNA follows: TGTGCCAGCAGCAGGGAGGGCGAGCAGTACTTC.

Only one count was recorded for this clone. The CDR3 sequence is CASSSRDGGRYGYTF. The CDR3 DNA reads TGTGCCAGCAGCTCTCGGGACGGGGGAAGATATGGCTACACCTTC. This chain joins TRBV5-8 and TRBJ1-2, with TRBD1 as a possible D gene (5 bases). Germline CDR1 and CDR2: SGHTS and YDEGEE. V was clipped by 3 bases and J by 5 bases, with 17 bases between them. The length of the CDR3 is 15 residues.

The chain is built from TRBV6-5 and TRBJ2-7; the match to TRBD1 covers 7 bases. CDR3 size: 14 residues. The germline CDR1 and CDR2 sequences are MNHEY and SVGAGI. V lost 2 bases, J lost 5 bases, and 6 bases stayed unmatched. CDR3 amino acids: CASSYASGGNEQYF. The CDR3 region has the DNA TGTGCCAGCAGTTACGCCTCAGGGGGAAACGAGCAGTACTTC.

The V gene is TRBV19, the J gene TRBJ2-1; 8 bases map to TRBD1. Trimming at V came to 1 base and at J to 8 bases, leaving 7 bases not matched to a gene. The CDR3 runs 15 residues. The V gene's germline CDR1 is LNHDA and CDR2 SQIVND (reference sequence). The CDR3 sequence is CASSIGRDRIYEQFF. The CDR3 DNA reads TGTGCCAGTAGTATAGGGAGGGACAGGATCTATGAGCAGTTCTTC.

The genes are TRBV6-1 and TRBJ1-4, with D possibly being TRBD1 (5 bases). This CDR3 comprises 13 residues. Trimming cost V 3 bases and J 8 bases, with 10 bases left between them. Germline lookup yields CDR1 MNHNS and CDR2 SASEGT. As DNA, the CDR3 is TGTGCCAGCAGTGAGGGGCCGAAAGAAAAACTGTTTTTT. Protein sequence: CASSEGPKEKLFF.

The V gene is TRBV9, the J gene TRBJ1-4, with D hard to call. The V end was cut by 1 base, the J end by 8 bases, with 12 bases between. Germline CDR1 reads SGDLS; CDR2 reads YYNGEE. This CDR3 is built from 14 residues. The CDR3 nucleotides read TGTGCCAGCAGCGTAAAGCACGAAGCGGAAAAACTGTTTTTT. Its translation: CASSVKHEAEKLFF.

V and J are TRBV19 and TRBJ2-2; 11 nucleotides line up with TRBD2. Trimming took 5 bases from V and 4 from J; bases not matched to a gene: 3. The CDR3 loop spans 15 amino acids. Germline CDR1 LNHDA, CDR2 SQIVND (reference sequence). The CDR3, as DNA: TGTGCCAGTAGTCCTGGGACTAGCGGCACCGGGGAGCTGTTTTTT. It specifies CASSPGTSGTGELFF.

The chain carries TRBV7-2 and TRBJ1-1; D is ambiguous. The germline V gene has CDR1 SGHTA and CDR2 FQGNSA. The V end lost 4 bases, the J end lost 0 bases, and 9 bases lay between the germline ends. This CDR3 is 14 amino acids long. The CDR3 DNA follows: TGTGCCAGCAGCTCCTCGACGGTGAACACTGAAGCTTTCTTT. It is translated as CASSSSTVNTEAFF.

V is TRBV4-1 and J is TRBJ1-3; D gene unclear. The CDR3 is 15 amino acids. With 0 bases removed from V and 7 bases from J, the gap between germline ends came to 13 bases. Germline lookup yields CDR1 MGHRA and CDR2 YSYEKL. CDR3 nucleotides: TGCGCCAGCAGCCAAGAATTCAGAGGACGGAACACCATATATTTT. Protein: CASSQEFRGRNTIYF.

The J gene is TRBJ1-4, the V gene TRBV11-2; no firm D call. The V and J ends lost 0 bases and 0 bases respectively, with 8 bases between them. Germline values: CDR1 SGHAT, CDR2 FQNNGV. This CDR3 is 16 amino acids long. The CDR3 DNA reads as TGTGCCAGCAGCTTAGATCTGGTTGCAACTAATGAAAAACTGTTTTTT. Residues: CASSLDLVATNEKLFF. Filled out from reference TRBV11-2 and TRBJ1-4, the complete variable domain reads EAGVAQSPRYKIIEKRQSVAFWCNPISGHATLYWYQQILGQGPKLLIQFQNNGVVDDSQLPKDRFSAERLKGVDSTLKIQPAKLEDSAVYLCASSLDLVATNEKLFFGSGTQLSVL.

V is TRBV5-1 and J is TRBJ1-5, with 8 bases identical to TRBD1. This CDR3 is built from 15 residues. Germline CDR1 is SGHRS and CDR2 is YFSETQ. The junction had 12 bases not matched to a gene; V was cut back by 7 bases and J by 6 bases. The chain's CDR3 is CASAPDTGGGQPQHF. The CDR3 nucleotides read TGCGCCAGCGCCCCTGACACAGGGGGGGGTCAGCCCCAGCATTTT.